The clone carrying this T cell receptor (beta chain) was counted ten times or more. As yet, its antigen is unknown. Orbital computed tomography and thyroid ultrasound, along with TRAb, serum thyroxine and clinical symptoms, underpinned diagnosis. Germline V gene data show CDR1 as SGHRS and CDR2 as YFSETQ. Trimming cost V 5 bases and J 3 bases; bases outside gene matches: 6. The CDR3 consists of 15 residues. Amplifying from RNA transcripts, the study obtained TCR beta CDR3 regions. HTBI primers served in a first-round RT-PCR, which a second-round multiplex PCR followed. One entry per CDR3 protein results from TCRdb running MiXCR on the multiplex PCR reads. The table shows some 520,000 distinct CDR3 sequences, with 13% to 15% occurring only once. The sample belongs to a study of Graves' ophthalmopathy and Graves' hyperthyroidism. Regarding the study as a whole: Detected in blood as well were most expanded thyroid clonotypes with frequency above 0.001. A 13-signature model separated ophthalmopathy from stable hyperthyroidism, just over 85% sensitivity, roughly 80% specificity.

This receptor was taken from a woman aged 30 to 39 with Graves' ophthalmopathy. The sequenced sample was blood. This chain links TRBV5-1 with TRBJ2-2; 8 bases match TRBD2. The CDR3 region has the DNA TGCGCCAGCAGGTCTGGACTAGCTGACACCGGGGAGCTGTTTTTT. Translated: CASRSGLADTGELFF.